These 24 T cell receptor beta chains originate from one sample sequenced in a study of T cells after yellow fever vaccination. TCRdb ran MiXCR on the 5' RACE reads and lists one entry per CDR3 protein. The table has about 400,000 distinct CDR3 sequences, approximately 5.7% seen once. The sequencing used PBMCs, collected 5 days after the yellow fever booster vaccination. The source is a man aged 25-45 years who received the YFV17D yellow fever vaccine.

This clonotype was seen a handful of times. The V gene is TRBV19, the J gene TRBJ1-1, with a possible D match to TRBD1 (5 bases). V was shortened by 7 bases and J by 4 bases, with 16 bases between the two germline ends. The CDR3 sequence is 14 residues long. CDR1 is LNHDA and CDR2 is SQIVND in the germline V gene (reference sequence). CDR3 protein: CASNLRDQGTEAFF. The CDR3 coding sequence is TGTGCCAGTAATCTCCGGGACCAAGGCACTGAAGCTTTCTTT.

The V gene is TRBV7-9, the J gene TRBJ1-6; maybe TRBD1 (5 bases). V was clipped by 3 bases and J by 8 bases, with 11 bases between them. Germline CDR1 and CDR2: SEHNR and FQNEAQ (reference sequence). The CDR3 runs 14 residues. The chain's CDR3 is CASSLWGADSPLHF. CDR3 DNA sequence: TGTGCCAGCAGCTTGTGGGGCGCGGATTCACCCCTCCACTTT.

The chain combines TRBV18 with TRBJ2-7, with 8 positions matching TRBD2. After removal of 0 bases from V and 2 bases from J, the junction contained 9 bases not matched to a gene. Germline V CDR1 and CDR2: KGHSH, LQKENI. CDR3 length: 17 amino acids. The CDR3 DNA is TGTGCCAGCTCACCACCGAAACCCGCGGGAGGAACCTACGAGCAGTACTTC. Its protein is CASSPPKPAGGTYEQYF.

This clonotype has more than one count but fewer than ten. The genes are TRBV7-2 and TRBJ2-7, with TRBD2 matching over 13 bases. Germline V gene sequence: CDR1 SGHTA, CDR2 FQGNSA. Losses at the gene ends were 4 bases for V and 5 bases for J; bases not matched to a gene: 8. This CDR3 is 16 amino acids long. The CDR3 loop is CASSSFGLAGENEQYF. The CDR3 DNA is TGTGCCAGCAGCTCCTTCGGACTAGCGGGAGAGAACGAGCAGTACTTC.

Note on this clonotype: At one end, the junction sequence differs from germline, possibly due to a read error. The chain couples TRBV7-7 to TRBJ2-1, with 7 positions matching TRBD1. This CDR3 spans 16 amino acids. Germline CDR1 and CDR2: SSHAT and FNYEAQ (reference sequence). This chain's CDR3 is CASSLRTGTTCNEQFF. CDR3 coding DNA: TGTGCTAGCAGCTTGAGGACAGGCACGACTTGCAATGAGCAGTTCTTC.

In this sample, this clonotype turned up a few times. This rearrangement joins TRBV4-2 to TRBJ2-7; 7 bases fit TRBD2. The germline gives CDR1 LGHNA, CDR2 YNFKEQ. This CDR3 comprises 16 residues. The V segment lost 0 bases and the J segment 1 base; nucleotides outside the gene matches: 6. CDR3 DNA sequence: TGTGCCAGCAGCCAAGAGACGGGGGGAATTTCCTACGAGCAGTACTTC. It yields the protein CASSQETGGISYEQYF.

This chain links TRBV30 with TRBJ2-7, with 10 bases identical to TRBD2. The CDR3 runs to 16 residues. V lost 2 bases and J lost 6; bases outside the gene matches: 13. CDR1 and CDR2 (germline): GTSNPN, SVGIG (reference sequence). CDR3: CAWSSHRLAGEGEQYF. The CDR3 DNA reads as TGTGCCTGGAGTTCCCACCGGCTAGCGGGAGAGGGCGAGCAGTACTTC.

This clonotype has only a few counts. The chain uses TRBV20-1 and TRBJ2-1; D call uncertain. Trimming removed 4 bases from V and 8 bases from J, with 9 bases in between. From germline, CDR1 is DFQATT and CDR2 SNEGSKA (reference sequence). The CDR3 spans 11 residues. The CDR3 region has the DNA TGCAGTGCTACCGATCGGGATGAGCAGTTCTTC. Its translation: CSATDRDEQFF.

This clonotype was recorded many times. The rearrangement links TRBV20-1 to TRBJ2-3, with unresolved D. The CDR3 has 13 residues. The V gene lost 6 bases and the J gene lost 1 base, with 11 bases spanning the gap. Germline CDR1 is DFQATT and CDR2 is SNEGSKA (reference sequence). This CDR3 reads CSATPAGTDTQYF. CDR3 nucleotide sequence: TGCAGTGCGACGCCGGCGGGCACAGATACGCAGTATTTT.

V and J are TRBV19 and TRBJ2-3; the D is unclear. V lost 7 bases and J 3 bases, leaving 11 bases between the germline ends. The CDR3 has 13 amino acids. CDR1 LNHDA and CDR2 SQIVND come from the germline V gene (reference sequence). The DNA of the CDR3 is TGTGCCAGTACCCCTCGGGTAACAGATACGCAGTATTTT. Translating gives CASTPRVTDTQYF.

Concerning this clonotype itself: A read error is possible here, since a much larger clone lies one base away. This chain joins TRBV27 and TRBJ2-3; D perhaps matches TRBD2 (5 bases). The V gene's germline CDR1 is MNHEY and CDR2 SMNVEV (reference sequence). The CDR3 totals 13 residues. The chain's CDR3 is CASSLWLGDMQYF. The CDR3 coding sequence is TGTGCCAGCAGTTTATGGTTGGGAGATATGCAGTATTTT.

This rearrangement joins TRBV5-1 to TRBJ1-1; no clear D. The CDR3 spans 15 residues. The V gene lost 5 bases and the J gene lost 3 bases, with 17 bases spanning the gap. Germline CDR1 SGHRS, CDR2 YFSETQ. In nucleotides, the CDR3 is TGCGCCAGCAGTATAGGCCGTCGGGAAGACACTGAAGCTTTCTTT. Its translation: CASSIGRREDTEAFF.

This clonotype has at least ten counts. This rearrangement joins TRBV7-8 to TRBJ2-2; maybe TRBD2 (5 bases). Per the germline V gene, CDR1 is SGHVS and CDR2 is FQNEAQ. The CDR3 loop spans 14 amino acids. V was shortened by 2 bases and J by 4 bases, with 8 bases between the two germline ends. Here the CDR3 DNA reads TGTGCCAGCAGCTTACACCGGGGCACCGGGGAGCTGTTTTTT. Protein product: CASSLHRGTGELFF.

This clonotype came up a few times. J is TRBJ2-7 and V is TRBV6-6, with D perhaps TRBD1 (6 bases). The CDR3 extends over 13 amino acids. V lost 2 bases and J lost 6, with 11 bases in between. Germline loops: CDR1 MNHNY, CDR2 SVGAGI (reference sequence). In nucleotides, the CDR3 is TGTGCCAGCAGTTACGGACAGAGGGGCGAGCAGTACTTC. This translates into CASSYGQRGEQYF.

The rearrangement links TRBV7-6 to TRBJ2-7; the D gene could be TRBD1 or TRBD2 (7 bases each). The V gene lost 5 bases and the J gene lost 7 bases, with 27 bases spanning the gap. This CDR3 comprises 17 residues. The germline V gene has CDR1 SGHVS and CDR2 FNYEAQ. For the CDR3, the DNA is TGTGCCAGCAGCCCCGTGGGGGGGGGACAGCTTATCGGGGAGCAGTACTTC. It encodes CASSPVGGGQLIGEQYF.

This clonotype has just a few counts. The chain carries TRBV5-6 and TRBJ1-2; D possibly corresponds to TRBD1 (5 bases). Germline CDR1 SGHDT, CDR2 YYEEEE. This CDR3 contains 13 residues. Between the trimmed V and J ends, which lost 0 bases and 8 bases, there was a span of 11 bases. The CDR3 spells CASSLAGHMGYTF. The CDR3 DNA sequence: TGTGCCAGCAGCTTGGCTGGACATATGGGCTACACCTTC.

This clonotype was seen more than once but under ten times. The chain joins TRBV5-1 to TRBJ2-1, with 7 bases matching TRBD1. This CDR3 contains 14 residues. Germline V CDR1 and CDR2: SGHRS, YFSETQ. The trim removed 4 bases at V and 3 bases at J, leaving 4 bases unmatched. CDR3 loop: CASSQQGLYNEQFF. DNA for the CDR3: TGCGCCAGCAGCCAACAGGGGCTCTACAATGAGCAGTTCTTC.

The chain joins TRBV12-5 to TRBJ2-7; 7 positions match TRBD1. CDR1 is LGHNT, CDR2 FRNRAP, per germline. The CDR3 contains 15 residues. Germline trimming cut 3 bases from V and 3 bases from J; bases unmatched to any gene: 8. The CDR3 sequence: CASGLRQGMGYEQYF. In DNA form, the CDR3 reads TGTGCTAGTGGTTTAAGACAGGGAATGGGCTACGAGCAGTACTTC.

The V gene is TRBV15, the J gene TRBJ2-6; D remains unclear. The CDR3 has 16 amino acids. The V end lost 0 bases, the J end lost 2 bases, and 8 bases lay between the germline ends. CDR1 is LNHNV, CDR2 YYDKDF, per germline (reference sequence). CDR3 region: CATSRDPGPGANVLTF. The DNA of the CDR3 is TGTGCCACCAGCAGAGATCCGGGCCCTGGGGCCAACGTCCTGACTTTC.

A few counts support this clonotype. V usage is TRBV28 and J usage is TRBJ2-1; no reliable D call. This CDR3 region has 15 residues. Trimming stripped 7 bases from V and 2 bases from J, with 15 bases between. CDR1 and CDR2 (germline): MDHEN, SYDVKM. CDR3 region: CASTPWNRAYNEQFF. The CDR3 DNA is TGTGCCAGCACCCCTTGGAACAGAGCCTACAATGAGCAGTTCTTC.

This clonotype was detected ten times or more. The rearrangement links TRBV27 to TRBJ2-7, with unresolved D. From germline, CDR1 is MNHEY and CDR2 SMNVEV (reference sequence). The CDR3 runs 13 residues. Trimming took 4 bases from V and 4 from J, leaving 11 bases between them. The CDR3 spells CASSSRTSYEQYF. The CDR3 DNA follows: TGTGCCAGCAGTTCCCGGACGTCTTACGAGCAGTACTTC.

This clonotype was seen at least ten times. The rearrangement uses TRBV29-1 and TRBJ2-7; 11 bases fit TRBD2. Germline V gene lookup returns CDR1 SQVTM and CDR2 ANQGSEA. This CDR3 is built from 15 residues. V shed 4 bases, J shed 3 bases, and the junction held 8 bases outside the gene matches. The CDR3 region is CSVVFASGRSYEQYF. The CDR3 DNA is TGCAGCGTTGTCTTCGCTAGCGGGAGGAGCTACGAGCAGTACTTC.

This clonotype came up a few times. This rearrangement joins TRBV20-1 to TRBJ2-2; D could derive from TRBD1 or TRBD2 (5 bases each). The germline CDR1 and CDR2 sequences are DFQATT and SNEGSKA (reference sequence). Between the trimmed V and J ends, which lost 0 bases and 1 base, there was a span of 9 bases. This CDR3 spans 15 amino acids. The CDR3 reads CSARDWDENTGELFF. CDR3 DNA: TGCAGTGCTAGAGATTGGGACGAGAACACCGGGGAGCTGTTTTTT.

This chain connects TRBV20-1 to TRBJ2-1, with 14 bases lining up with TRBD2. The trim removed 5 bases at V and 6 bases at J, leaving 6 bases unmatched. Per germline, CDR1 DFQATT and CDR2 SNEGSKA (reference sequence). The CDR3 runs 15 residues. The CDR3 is CSARPGTSGSNEQFF. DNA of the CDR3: TGCAGTGCTCGGCCCGGGACTAGCGGGAGCAATGAGCAGTTCTTC.